The 30 T cell receptor beta chains presented below share a single source sample, sequenced in a study of metastatic and nonmetastatic thyroid tumors. TCRdb reprocessed the PCR reads via MiXCR. The data contain around 23,000 clones, over 9.5% of them seen just once; the ten biggest clones take up roughly 29%. Treatment of any kind had been given to no patient before thyroid surgery. Sequenced sample: blood. The origin of the receptors is a female donor with papillary thyroid cancer or a benign thyroid nodule (not recorded which). Some clones in this sample may be carry-over from other donors' samples.

The table lists this clone with many counts. CDR3 region: CASSISSGANVLTF. The CDR3 DNA is TGTGCCAGCAGTATTAGCTCTGGGGCCAACGTCCTGACTTTC. The V and J genes are TRBV2 and TRBJ2-6; no clear D gene. Trimming removed 5 bases at V and 0 bases at J, with 5 bases between. There are 14 residues in the CDR3. Germline assignment: CDR1 SNHLY and CDR2 FYNNEI.

As to this clone: A much larger clone differs from this one at a single base, so this may be a read error. Other DNA sequences within the sample encode an identical CDR3. This chain links TRBV9 with TRBJ2-7; D tentatively fits TRBD1 or TRBD2 (6 bases each). The V and J ends lost 4 bases and 2 bases respectively, with 13 bases between them. The length of the CDR3 is 14 residues. Per the germline V gene, CDR1 is SGDLS and CDR2 is YYNGEE. The CDR3 region is CASSQGGGPYEQYF. The CDR3, as DNA: TGTGCCAGCAGCCAAGGGGGAGGCCCCTACGAGCAGTACTTC.

This clone has just a few counts. The chain employs TRBV9 and TRBJ1-1; D is undetermined. The germline V and J ends were trimmed by 3 bases and 1 base, with 13 bases remaining between them. Germline V CDR1 and CDR2: SGDLS, YYNGEE. This CDR3 has 15 amino acids. For the CDR3, the DNA is TGTGCCAGCAGCGGAGTCGGGAGACGGAACACTGAAGCTTTCTTT. It codes for CASSGVGRRNTEAFF.

Turning to this clone: A much more abundant neighbour one base away suggests this may be a read error. Other DNA sequences in this sample translate to the same CDR3. The chain joins TRBV29-1 to TRBJ2-2, with 7 bases lining up with TRBD1. CDR3 size: 14 residues. Germline V gene lookup returns CDR1 SQVTM and CDR2 ANQGSEA. CDR3 DNA: TGCAGCGCAGGACCGGGACAGCCCACCGGTGAGCTGTTTTTT. Translation: CSAGPGQPTGELFF.

This clone was observed at least ten times. This chain joins TRBV4-2 and TRBJ2-7; the D is unclear. V was pared by 0 bases and J by 0 bases, with 12 bases between. CDR1 is LGHNA, CDR2 YNFKEQ, per germline. This CDR3 spans 16 amino acids. The CDR3 loop is CASSQDVTISSYEQYF. As DNA, the CDR3 is TGTGCCAGCAGCCAAGATGTTACTATTAGCTCCTACGAGCAGTACTTC.

This clone was found many times. V and J are TRBV29-1 and TRBJ2-1; D call uncertain. The CDR3 spans 11 residues. V gave up 2 bases and J gave up 8 bases, with 7 bases separating them. Germline CDR1 and CDR2: SQVTM and ANQGSEA. The CDR3 nucleotides read TGCAGCGTTGAACGTGCGGATGAGCAGTTCTTC. Amino acid sequence: CSVERADEQFF.

In the case of this clone: This sample also contains other DNA sequences that code for the same CDR3. The J gene is TRBJ2-7, the V gene TRBV20-1; 9 bases align to TRBD2. Losses at the gene ends were 6 bases for V and 4 bases for J; bases not matched to a gene: 10. The CDR3 is 14 residues long. The germline gives CDR1 DFQATT, CDR2 SNEGSKA (reference sequence). The CDR3 spells CSADLAGGIYEQYF. The CDR3 DNA follows: TGCAGTGCCGACCTGGCGGGAGGGATATACGAGCAGTACTTC.

By share, this clone ranks as medium-sized. The chain uses TRBV6-1 and TRBJ2-2, with D maybe TRBD2 (5 bases). CDR1 and CDR2 (germline): MNHNS, SASEGT. V lost 5 bases and J lost 8, with 9 bases in between. The CDR3 is 12 amino acids. CDR3 sequence reads: CASSLAAGELFF. The DNA for the CDR3 is TGTGCCAGCAGTCTAGCAGCAGGGGAGCTGTTTTTT.

This clone showed up just a few times. A single base separates this from a much larger clone, so it may be a read error. The chain has TRBV14 and TRBJ2-1, with D possibly being TRBD1 or TRBD2 (6 bases each). The CDR3 has 14 amino acids. Germline V gene data show CDR1 as SGHDN and CDR2 as FVKESK. V lost 2 bases and J lost 10, with 15 bases in between. The CDR3 coding sequence is TGTGCCAGCAGCCAAAGCCACAGGGACTGGGAGCAGTTCTTC. Translating gives CASSQSHRDWEQFF.

The sample holds a few counts of this clone. The chain links TRBV6-1 to TRBJ1-2; no clear D. Germline CDR1 reads MNHNS; CDR2 reads SASEGT. The CDR3 covers 16 residues. With 6 bases removed from V and 4 bases from J, the gap between germline ends came to 21 bases. The CDR3 coding sequence is TGTGCCAGCAGCCCTAATTGGAAAACAATCCCCTATGGCTACACCTTC. Residues: CASSPNWKTIPYGYTF.

This clone has at least ten counts. This rearrangement joins TRBV28 to TRBJ1-4, with 7 nucleotides matching TRBD1. Germline assignment: CDR1 MDHEN and CDR2 SYDVKM. This CDR3 contains 17 residues. The V segment lost 10 bases and the J segment 3 bases; nucleotides outside the gene matches: 17. The CDR3 DNA reads as TGTGCCACCATGCCTCAACCAGGGACAGCGTCTAATGAAAAACTGTTTTTT. Translated: CATMPQPGTASNEKLFF.

This clone is termed medium-sized. The V call is TRBV6-1, the J call TRBJ2-5; D gene ambiguous. The CDR3 sequence is 13 residues long. Trimming stripped 5 bases from V and 4 bases from J, with 11 bases between. From germline, CDR1 is MNHNS and CDR2 SASEGT. The CDR3 region is CASSYYVGETQYF. As DNA, the CDR3 is TGTGCCAGCAGTTATTATGTGGGAGAGACCCAGTACTTC.

In this sample, this clone turned up many times. The rearrangement links TRBV19 to TRBJ1-5; unclear D gene. This CDR3 is built from 13 residues. Germline CDR1 is LNHDA and CDR2 is SQIVND (reference sequence). The V end lost 6 bases, the J end lost 5 bases, and 11 bases lay between the germline ends. CDR3 DNA sequence: TGTGCCAGTAGCTCGGGCCGGTATCAGCCCCAGCATTTT. Its protein product is CASSSGRYQPQHF.

V and J are TRBV20-1 and TRBJ1-2; weak D call: TRBD1 (6 bases). V lost 3 bases, J lost 4 bases, and 21 bases lay in between. CDR3 size: 16 residues. Germline V gene data show CDR1 as DFQATT and CDR2 as SNEGSKA (reference sequence). DNA of the CDR3: TGCAGTGCTAGTCCCCCGGAAGGGACACAGACCTATGGCTACACCTTC. Protein sequence: CSASPPEGTQTYGYTF.

This clone occurred many times. The chain joins TRBV6-1 to TRBJ1-1; D gene uncertain. The CDR3 runs to 14 residues. The germline V and J ends were trimmed by 6 bases and 0 bases, with 11 bases remaining between them. CDR1 and CDR2 (germline): MNHNS, SASEGT. CDR3 nucleotides: TGTGCCAGCAGACTTGACACGATGAACACTGAAGCTTTCTTT. As protein: CASRLDTMNTEAFF.

This clone came up many times. This chain joins TRBV7-9 and TRBJ1-4, with no clear D. V lost 3 bases and J lost 2, with 10 bases in between. The CDR3 runs to 15 residues. Germline V gene data show CDR1 as SEHNR and CDR2 as FQNEAQ (reference sequence). The CDR3 sequence: CASSFLGRTNEKLFF. The DNA of the CDR3 is TGTGCCAGCAGCTTCCTCGGACGGACTAATGAAAAACTGTTTTTT.

This clone was recorded many times. The CDR3 protein is CTTSGGTYNEQFF. In DNA, the CDR3 is TGCACGACTAGCGGGGGAACCTACAATGAGCAGTTCTTC. V usage is TRBV20-1 and J usage is TRBJ2-1; TRBD2 matches at 12 bases. This CDR3 contains 13 residues. Germline lookup yields CDR1 DFQATT and CDR2 SNEGSKA (reference sequence).

By its share, this clone is medium-sized. The CDR3 region is CASSLRSRGAGELFF. CDR3 nucleotide sequence: TGTGCCAGCAGTTTACGGAGTCGGGGGGCCGGGGAGCTGTTTTTT. This chain connects TRBV28 to TRBJ2-2; 7 positions agree with TRBD2. Germline V gene data show CDR1 as MDHEN and CDR2 as SYDVKM. This CDR3 contains 15 residues. J gave up 6 bases and V 2 bases, and 6 bases lay outside the gene matches.

Comments on this clone: A much larger clone lies a single base off, so this may be a read error. The chain uses TRBV9 and TRBJ1-5; D unclear. V was shortened by 0 bases and J by 6 bases, with 10 bases between the two germline ends. The CDR3 length is 14 residues. In germline, CDR1 is SGDLS, CDR2 YYNGEE. The DNA for the CDR3 is TGTGCCAGCAGCGTAGTGGGTGCCGGTCAGCCCCAGCATTTT. It encodes CASSVVGAGQPQHF.

This clone was counted ten times or more. The rearrangement uses TRBV11-3 and TRBJ2-2; unclear D gene. Trimming cost V 3 bases and J 8 bases, with 10 bases left between them. This CDR3 is 13 amino acids long. Germline loops: CDR1 SGHNT, CDR2 YENEEA. CDR3 protein: CASSFGPAGELFF. The CDR3 DNA reads as TGTGCCAGCAGCTTTGGCCCCGCTGGGGAGCTGTTTTTT.

This clone is judged medium-sized (0.01 to 0.1%). CDR3 sequence: CASSPGQSNYGYTF. In nucleotides, the CDR3 is TGTGCCAGCAGTCCAGGACAGTCAAACTATGGCTACACCTTC. The V gene is TRBV27, the J gene TRBJ1-2, with D possibly matching TRBD1 (6 bases). Germline lookup yields CDR1 MNHEY and CDR2 SMNVEV (reference sequence). The CDR3 loop spans 14 amino acids. Between the trimmed V and J ends, which lost 5 bases and 2 bases, there was a span of 12 bases.

In this sample, this clone turned up many times. This chain connects TRBV7-8 to TRBJ1-1; D is ambiguous. The CDR3 is 14 residues long. Germline values: CDR1 SGHVS, CDR2 FQNEAQ. V dropped 5 bases and J dropped 0 bases, with 10 bases sitting between them. DNA for the CDR3: TGTGCCAGCAGCCTAAGGGCAGTGAACACTGAAGCTTTCTTT. The encoded protein is CASSLRAVNTEAFF. The full variable domain, its missing parts supplied by reference TRBV7-8 and TRBJ1-1, is GAGVSQSPRYKVAKRGQDVALRCDPISGHVSLFWYQQALGQGPEFLTYFQNEAQLDKSGLPSDRFFAERPEGSVSTLKIQRTQQEDSAVYLCASSLRAVNTEAFFGQGTRLTVV.

This clone was detected many times. This chain connects TRBV20-1 to TRBJ1-2; D unresolved. CDR1 and CDR2 from the germline V gene are DFQATT and SNEGSKA (reference sequence). There are 18 residues in the CDR3. V lost 0 bases and J 7 bases, leaving 27 bases between the germline ends. Written as DNA, the CDR3 is TGCAGTGCTAGAGATCTAAGGGCGATGTCCCTACCCGGGGTTGGCTACACCTTC. Protein: CSARDLRAMSLPGVGYTF.

Points on this clone: A much larger clone lies one base from this, so it may be a read error. The chain carries TRBV20-1 and TRBJ1-1; D is uncertain. The CDR3 totals 14 residues. Between the trimmed V and J ends, which lost 1 base and 1 base, there was a span of 10 bases. From germline, CDR1 is DFQATT and CDR2 SNEGSKA (reference sequence). CDR3 DNA sequence: TGCAGTGCTAGAGTGGGGTCTAGGAACACTGAAGCTTTCTTT. Amino acids: CSARVGSRNTEAFF.

A note on this clone: At one end the junction does not follow the germline gene, possibly because of a read error. The V and J genes are TRBV6-1 and TRBJ1-1; D gene ambiguous. The CDR3 runs 10 residues. Per germline, CDR1 MNHNS and CDR2 SASEGT. DNA of the CDR3: TGTTCCAGCAGTGCTCCCGAGCAGTACTTT. Translated, it gives CSSSAPEQYF.

This clone has at least ten counts. The gene calls are TRBV10-3 and TRBJ1-3; D call uncertain. CDR1 ENHRY and CDR2 SYGVKD come from the germline V gene. The CDR3 has 15 residues. The germline V and J ends were trimmed by 3 bases and 4 bases, with 13 bases remaining between them. CDR3 bases: TGTGCCATCAGTGATTCGGGCGGTTTGGGAAACACCATATATTTT. This codes for CAISDSGGLGNTIYF.

This clone was found many times. The chain is built from TRBV4-1 and TRBJ2-7, with D perhaps given as TRBD1 or TRBD2 (5 bases each). This CDR3 contains 14 residues. V lost 0 bases and J 6 bases, leaving 12 bases between the germline ends. Per germline, CDR1 MGHRA and CDR2 YSYEKL. CDR3 residues: CASSQEGKGPEQYF. The DNA of the CDR3 is TGCGCCAGCAGCCAAGAAGGCAAGGGACCCGAGCAGTACTTC.

The rearrangement uses TRBV28 and TRBJ1-2, with TRBD1 matching 8 bases. Per germline, CDR1 MDHEN and CDR2 SYDVKM. The CDR3 extends over 17 amino acids. V lost 3 bases, J lost 3 bases, and 12 bases stayed unmatched. CDR3 loop: CASSLETGAAGDYGYTF. For the CDR3, the DNA is TGTGCCAGCAGTTTGGAGACAGGGGCCGCCGGGGACTATGGCTACACCTTC.

As to this clone: This could be a read error, since a much larger clone is one nucleotide away. The chain couples TRBV28 to TRBJ2-7; TRBD2 might be the D (5 bases). The V gene's germline CDR1 is MDHEN and CDR2 SYDVKM. The CDR3 totals 14 residues. The CDR3 bases are TGTGCCAGCAGTCCGTGGACTGTAACCTACGAACAGTACTTC. Its protein product is CASSPWTVTYEQYF.

Notes on this clone: A much larger clone sits a single nucleotide away, making a read error possible. This sample also contains other DNA sequences that code for the same CDR3. The chain links TRBV9 to TRBJ1-4; D uncertain. The germline CDR1 and CDR2 sequences are SGDLS and YYNGEE. This CDR3 is 17 amino acids long. The CDR3 nucleotides are TGTGCCAGCAGCGAGCGGGCAGGAACGCTTGGTAATGAAAAACTGTTCTTT. Protein product: CASSERAGTLGNEKLFF.